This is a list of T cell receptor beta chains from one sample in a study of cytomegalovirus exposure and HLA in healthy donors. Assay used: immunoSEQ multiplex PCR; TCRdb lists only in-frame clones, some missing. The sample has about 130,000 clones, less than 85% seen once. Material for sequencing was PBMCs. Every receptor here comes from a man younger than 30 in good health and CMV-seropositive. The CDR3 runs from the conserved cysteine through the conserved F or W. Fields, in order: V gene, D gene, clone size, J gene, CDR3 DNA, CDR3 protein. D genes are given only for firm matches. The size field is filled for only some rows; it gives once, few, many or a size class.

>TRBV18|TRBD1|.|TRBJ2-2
TGTGCCAGCTCACTCCCTTCTGTCTGGACAGGGAGGAACACCGGGGAGCTGTTTTTT
CASSLPSVWTGRNTGELFF
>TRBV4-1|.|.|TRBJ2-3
TGCGCCAGCAGCCAAGGTGGCGGGGGCCGCACAGATACGCAGTATTTT
CASSQGGGGRTDTQYF
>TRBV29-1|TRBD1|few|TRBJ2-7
TGCAGCGTTGAGGGGACAGGGGGCGACGAGCAGTACTTC
CSVEGTGGDEQYF
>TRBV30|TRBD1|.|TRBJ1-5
TGTGCTTATCAACCGGGACAGGGCAATCAGCCCCAGCATTTT
CAYQPGQGNQPQHF
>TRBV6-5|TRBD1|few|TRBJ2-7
TGTGCCAGCAGTCGGACCGGGACAGGGATCTACGAGCAGTACTTC
CASSRTGTGIYEQYF
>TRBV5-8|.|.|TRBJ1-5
TGTGCCAGCAGCTTGGATATGCAGGGAAGGAATCAGCCCCAGCATTTT
CASSLDMQGRNQPQHF
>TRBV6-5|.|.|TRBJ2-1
TGTGCCAGCAGCCCGGGACATGTGATAAATGAGCAGTTCTTC
CASSPGHVINEQFF
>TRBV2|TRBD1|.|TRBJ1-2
TGTGCCAGCAGTGAGGGGACAGGGGTACGGGAGGGCGGCTACACCTTC
CASSEGTGVREGGYTF
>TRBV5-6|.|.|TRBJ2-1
TGTGCCAGCAGCTTGGCGGGACTTTCAGATTACAATGAGCAGTTCTTC
CASSLAGLSDYNEQFF
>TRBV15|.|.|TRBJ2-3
TGTGCCACCAGCAATCGAGCAGGGGTCTATGCAGATACGCAGTATTTT
CATSNRAGVYADTQYF
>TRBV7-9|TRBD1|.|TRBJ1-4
TGTGCCAGCGGCCTCTCCCCCGGACAGGGGGATGAAAAACTGTTTTTT
CASGLSPGQGDEKLFF
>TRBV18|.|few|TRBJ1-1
TGTGCCAGCTCGTATCAGGGGAACACTGAAGCTTTCTTT
CASSYQGNTEAFF
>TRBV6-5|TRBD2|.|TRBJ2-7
TGTGCCAGCAGTTCTCTAGCGGGGAGATACGAGCAGTACTTC
CASSSLAGRYEQYF